This TCR beta chain derives from a study of T cell changes during pregnancy in multiple sclerosis. TCRdb keeps only in-frame clones here, not all; method: immunoSEQ multiplex PCR. The data show some 38,000 clones, about 90% seen once. The germline V gene has CDR1 GTSNPN and CDR2 SVGIG (reference sequence). Trimming took 3 bases from V and 5 from J; bases not matched to a gene: 15. The CDR3 sequence is 16 residues long. This chain connects TRBV30 to TRBJ1-2; the match to TRBD1 covers 7 bases. This material consisted of CD4+ T cells from peripheral blood mononuclear cells, taken in the third trimester of pregnancy. The source of this sequence is a female donor in good health, enrolled as a control in a pregnancy study. For the CDR3, the DNA is TGTGCCTGGAGGAAAGGACAGGAGGGCCTATGGTATGGCTACACCTTC. Translating it yields CAWRKGQEGLWYGYTF.